Shown below are 21 T cell receptor beta chains from a single sample sequenced in a study of cytomegalovirus exposure and HLA in healthy donors. 13 Jbeta primers and 60 Vbeta primers were used for the PCR. Sequencing was performed with immunoSEQ multiplex PCR; in TCRdb, only in-frame clones are kept and a portion is missing. In the table there are over 250,000 clones, under 80% of which are singletons. Sequencing was carried out using PBMCs. The receptors derive from a female donor in good health and CMV-seronegative.

The chain joins TRBV27 to TRBJ2-1; TRBD2 aligns across 11 bases. Trimming cost V 4 bases and J 4 bases; bases outside gene matches: 3. The CDR3 loop spans 15 amino acids. Germline assignment: CDR1 MNHEY and CDR2 SMNVEV (reference sequence). The CDR3 is CASSSGTSGYNEQFF. In nucleotides, the CDR3 is TGTGCCAGCAGTTCCGGGACTAGCGGTTACAATGAGCAGTTCTTC.

The table lists this clone with a few counts. This chain joins TRBV4-1 and TRBJ2-1; D ambiguous. The CDR3 sequence is 13 residues long. Trimming took off 1 base at V and 6 bases at J, with 7 bases between the two ends. CDR1 MGHRA and CDR2 YSYEKL come from the germline V gene. The CDR3, as DNA: TGCGCCAGCAGCCAAGTATCGAGCAATGAGCAGTTCTTC. This gives the protein CASSQVSSNEQFF.

The gene calls are TRBV9 and TRBJ2-2, with TRBD2 identical over 8 bases. Germline CDR1 is SGDLS and CDR2 is YYNGEE. The CDR3 totals 17 residues. The V and J ends lost 3 bases and 0 bases, in that order; junction bases with no gene match: 7. CDR3 nucleotides: TGTGCCAGCAGCGACCCGGAACTAGCGGCGAACACCGGGGAGCTGTTTTTT. Amino acid sequence: CASSDPELAANTGELFF. Complete variable domain (other parts from reference TRBV9 and TRBJ2-2): DSGVTQTPKHLITATGQRVTLRCSPRSGDLSVYWYQQSLDQGLQFLIQYYNGEERAKGNILERFSAQQFPDLHSELNLSSLELGDSALYFCASSDPELAANTGELFFGEGSRLTVL.

This chain joins TRBV27 and TRBJ2-1; 8 bases agree with TRBD2. Germline V gives CDR1 MNHEY, CDR2 SMNVEV (reference sequence). V was pared by 4 bases and J by 2 bases, with 7 bases of the junction left unmatched. CDR3 length: 16 amino acids. The CDR3 DNA is TGTGCCAGCAGTTCTATAGCGGGACCTACCTACAATGAGCAGTTCTTC. Translating it yields CASSSIAGPTYNEQFF.

The sample holds a few counts of this clone. This chain joins TRBV2 and TRBJ2-5, with TRBD2 matching over 10 bases. The CDR3 is made up of 16 amino acids. Trimming cost V 10 bases and J 3 bases; bases outside gene matches: 14. Germline CDR1 and CDR2: SNHLY and FYNNEI. The CDR3 DNA reads TGTGCCACCCTAGCGGGAGTCTCCTATGGCAAAGAGACCCAGTACTTC. Translation gives CATLAGVSYGKETQYF.

This sequence joins TRBV2 and TRBJ2-4, with D perhaps matching TRBD1 (6 bases). This CDR3 has 13 residues. V was clipped by 1 base and J by 10 bases, with 11 bases between them. Per germline, CDR1 SNHLY and CDR2 FYNNEI. CDR3 residues: CASSEGGQTIQYF. The CDR3 coding sequence is TGTGCCAGCAGTGAAGGCGGACAGACAATTCAGTACTTC.

The chain combines TRBV7-2 with TRBJ1-2, with D possibly being TRBD1 (5 bases). Germline V gene sequence: CDR1 SGHTA, CDR2 FQGNSA. The CDR3 spans 16 residues. The ends were cut back, 1 base at V and 4 bases at J, with 16 bases in the middle. The CDR3 region is CASSLEADRDAYGYTF. The CDR3 coding sequence is TGTGCCAGCAGCTTAGAGGCCGACAGAGATGCCTATGGCTACACCTTC.

The chain couples TRBV29-1 to TRBJ2-5, with D perhaps TRBD1 (6 bases). The J call is in doubt because the DNA end fits TRBJ2-7 better. CDR3 length: 12 residues. Germline V gives CDR1 SQVTM, CDR2 ANQGSEA. CDR3 region: CSVDRGNDEQYF. CDR3 nucleotide sequence: TGCAGCGTTGACAGGGGAAACGACGAGCAGTACTTC.

The chain combines TRBV7-9 with TRBJ2-5; TRBD2 agrees at 13 bases. Germline CDR1 reads SEHNR; CDR2 reads FQNEAQ (reference sequence). The CDR3 consists of 15 residues. Losses at the gene ends were 5 bases for V and 5 bases for J; bases not matched to a gene: 5. The CDR3 region is CASSTRTSGSETQYF. The CDR3 bases are TGTGCCAGCAGCACCAGGACTAGCGGGAGTGAGACCCAGTACTTC.

The chain is built from TRBV4-1 and TRBJ2-1; D perhaps matches TRBD2 (5 bases). Trimming left V 3 bases short and J 9 bases short, with 9 bases between. The germline V gene encodes CDR1 MGHRA and CDR2 YSYEKL. The CDR3 runs 12 residues. The CDR3 reads CASSHPRGEQFF. CDR3 in DNA: TGCGCCAGCAGCCATCCTCGGGGTGAGCAGTTCTTC.

V usage is TRBV19 and J usage is TRBJ1-5, with D possibly being TRBD1 (6 bases). Germline V gene lookup returns CDR1 LNHDA and CDR2 SQIVND (reference sequence). Trimming pared 5 bases from V and 2 bases from J, leaving 10 bases between. The CDR3 length is 14 residues. The CDR3 DNA sequence: TGTGCCAGTAGTTCGCGGACAGGCAATCAGCCCCAGCATTTT. Protein product: CASSSRTGNQPQHF.

This chain joins TRBV27 and TRBJ2-4, with 13 bases aligning to TRBD2. The length of the CDR3 is 16 residues. The germline V gene has CDR1 MNHEY and CDR2 SMNVEV (reference sequence). After removal of 4 bases from V and 5 bases from J, the junction contained 5 bases not matched to a gene. The CDR3 spells CASSSLAGGPENIQYF. The CDR3 DNA is TGTGCCAGCAGTTCACTAGCGGGAGGGCCGGAAAACATTCAGTACTTC.

The chain is built from TRBV5-5 and TRBJ1-4, with 8 bases matching TRBD1. The V and J ends lost 4 bases and 0 bases, in that order; junction bases with no gene match: 11. The CDR3 is made up of 18 amino acids. In germline, CDR1 is SGHKS, CDR2 YYEKEE (reference sequence). The CDR3 protein is CASSPGPGQDATNEKLFF. CDR3 bases: TGTGCCAGCAGCCCCGGACCGGGACAGGATGCAACTAATGAAAAACTGTTTTTT.

The chain is built from TRBV28 and TRBJ1-1; the D gene is possibly TRBD1 (5 bases). Germline V gene lookup returns CDR1 MDHEN and CDR2 SYDVKM. V lost 5 bases and J 6 bases, leaving 13 bases between the germline ends. The CDR3 consists of 13 residues. The DNA of the CDR3 is TGTGCCAGCAGTGGGCCGGGGGGGGCTGAAGCTTTCTTT. It encodes CASSGPGGAEAFF.

The chain uses TRBV7-9 and TRBJ2-5; 9 bases match TRBD2. The V and J ends lost 0 bases and 7 bases, in that order; junction bases with no gene match: 12. The CDR3 is 17 residues long. Germline CDR1 reads SEHNR; CDR2 reads FQNEAQ (reference sequence). This CDR3 reads CASSLAIVAGAGATQYF. The CDR3 DNA reads TGTGCCAGCAGCTTAGCGATAGTAGCGGGAGCGGGGGCGACCCAGTACTTC.

This chain links TRBV5-8 with TRBJ2-2; TRBD2 aligns across 14 bases. There are 16 residues in the CDR3. Germline V gives CDR1 SGHTS, CDR2 YDEGEE. Trimming took 0 bases from V and 6 from J; bases not matched to a gene: 1. The CDR3 region has the DNA TGTGCCAGCAGCTTGGCGGGACTAGCGGGAGCCGGGGAGCTGTTTTTT. This gives the protein CASSLAGLAGAGELFF.

This chain uses TRBV6-5 with TRBJ2-7; D gene ambiguous. Trimming removed 0 bases from V and 2 bases from J, with 8 bases in between. The germline gives CDR1 MNHEY, CDR2 SVGAGI. This CDR3 is built from 14 residues. The CDR3 DNA follows: TGTGCCAGCAGTTACTCGAGAGGCACCTACGAGCAGTACTTC. Translating it yields CASSYSRGTYEQYF.

The rearrangement joins TRBV5-1 to TRBJ1-1, with D maybe TRBD1 (5 bases). The CDR3 runs 12 residues. V dropped 4 bases and J dropped 3 bases, with 7 bases sitting between them. The germline gives CDR1 SGHRS, CDR2 YFSETQ. The CDR3 reads CASSRGDTEAFF. CDR3 sequence (DNA): TGCGCCAGCAGCAGGGGCGACACTGAAGCTTTCTTT.

This clone showed up just once. The chain uses TRBV10-2 and TRBJ2-2; 9 bases are shared with TRBD1. The CDR3 is 15 residues long. The ends lost 6 bases at V and 6 bases at J; junction bases unmatched: 8. Germline V gene data show CDR1 as WSHSY and CDR2 as SAAADI. Here the CDR3 DNA reads TGCGCCAGCAGCGGACAGGGGCGAGCATCCGGGGAGCTGTTTTTT. It codes for CASSGQGRASGELFF.

The rearrangement links TRBV27 to TRBJ2-1; D unresolved. The germline V gene has CDR1 MNHEY and CDR2 SMNVEV (reference sequence). The V and J ends lost 3 bases and 7 bases respectively, with 16 bases between them. There are 15 residues in the CDR3. The CDR3 DNA reads TGTGCCAGCAGTTTGATCCCCGAGGCTCCTAATGAGCAGTTCTTC. Its translation is CASSLIPEAPNEQFF.

Remarks on this clone: The germline gene is not matched at one end of the junction; a read error may be the cause. The CDR3 is CACSTGTGIYEQYF. DNA for the CDR3: TGTGCCTGCAGTACCGGGACAGGGATCTACGAGCAGTACTTC. This chain uses TRBV6-5 with TRBJ2-7; 9 nucleotides agree with TRBD1. The CDR3 has 14 residues. Germline V CDR1 and CDR2: MNHEY, SVGAGI.